The sequence of this T cell receptor beta chain was determined in a study of response to subunit inactivated influenza vaccine. One entry per CDR3 protein, called by TCRdb with MiXCR from the RT-PCR reads. The data contain about 610,000 distinct CDR3 sequences, around 15% of them seen just once; the ten biggest clones take up around 10%. This clonotype was counted only a few times. As yet, its antigen is unknown. Study results and limitations: Seasonal influenza vaccination, on each occasion, was suggested by the authors to recruit few new T cells.

The sequence came from a man in his forties or fifties who received an inactivated influenza vaccine. The specimen comprised PBMCs from blood, sampled 11 to 12 days after vaccination.

The CDR3 region is CASSSLAVPYEQYF. The DNA for the CDR3 is TGTGCCAGCAGTTCTCTAGCAGTCCCCTACGAGCAGTACTTC. The chain links TRBV13 to TRBJ2-7; tentative D call: TRBD2 (5 bases). The germline V gene has CDR1 PRHDT and CDR2 FYEKMQ (reference sequence). Trimming removed 6 bases from V and 2 bases from J, with 14 bases in between. The CDR3 runs to 14 residues.